Reported below is one TCR beta chain. Its specificity is unknown. These data originate in a study of cytomegalovirus exposure and HLA in healthy donors. The CDR3 covers 12 residues. Per germline, CDR1 SQVTM and CDR2 ANQGSEA. Trimming took off 3 bases at V and 7 bases at J, with 12 bases between the two ends. With 60 Vbeta and 13 Jbeta primers, the PCR was carried out. Using immunoSEQ multiplex PCR, the repertoire was profiled, and TCRdb retains in-frame clones only, with some absent. Altogether about 200,000 clones are present, about 82% being singletons, with the ten largest covering 2.5% to 3%. The study's findings and limits: In vitro experiments confirmed that a few CMV-associated chains were specific for CMV antigens.

Input material: PBMCs. The clonotype comes from a man aged 25 to 45 in good health and CMV-seronegative. The gene calls are TRBV29-1 and TRBJ1-2; no clear D. The CDR3 DNA follows: TGCAGCGTTGACGGGATTGTTTCTGGCTACACCTTC. It specifies CSVDGIVSGYTF.